This T cell receptor beta chain was observed in a study of T-cell memory formation after mild COVID-19. Study details: TCR clusters were mostly confined to one donor each. Regarding the study as a whole: Largely, contracting CD4+ clones fell within CM and EM, and contracting CD8+ clones within EMRA. CD4+ bias marked clones expanding day 15 to 37, unlike balanced contracting clones. Prior to infection, memory already included some responding clones, suggesting cross-reactive memory joined.

MiXCR, run by TCRdb on the 5' RACE reads, gives a single entry per CDR3 protein. This table holds roughly 170,000 distinct CDR3 sequences, around 21% found once. CDR3 length equals 15 residues. Germline V lookup: CDR1 MNHNS, CDR2 SASEGT. Trimming pared 1 base from V and 2 bases from J, leaving 9 bases between. Concerning this clonotype: Its specificity is unknown.

This TCR came from an adult woman who had mild COVID-19 (a few samples of this study predate the infection). Cell type and time point are not known. V and J are TRBV6-1 and TRBJ2-1; tentatively, D is TRBD1 (6 bases). Sequenced: PBMCs or a T cell subset sorted from them (not recorded which). For the CDR3, the DNA is TGTGCCAGCAGTGAAGTGAGGACAGCCTACAATGAGCAGTTCTTC. This encodes CASSEVRTAYNEQFF.